Sequencing of this T cell receptor (beta chain) was carried out in a study of control samples from healthy donors and cancer patients. The assay was immunoSEQ multiplex PCR, and TCRdb's table has in-frame clones only and misses some. In the table there are approximately 150,000 clones, approximately 93% of which are singletons. The sequence derives from a man between 18 and 35 years old in good health. Material: blood.

CDR3 loop: CAWSPPGGINTEAFF. DNA of the CDR3: TGTGCCTGGAGTCCCCCCGGAGGGATAAACACTGAAGCTTTCTTT. V is TRBV30 and J is TRBJ1-1, with D uncertain. Germline-derived CDR1 and CDR2 are GTSNPN and SVGIG (reference sequence). This CDR3 is built from 15 residues. V was trimmed by 2 bases and J by 2 bases, leaving 15 bases between them.